Described below is a single T cell receptor (beta chain) sequence and its context. PCR amplification relied on 60 Vbeta primers (plus 13 Jbeta primers). The data were produced by immunoSEQ multiplex PCR, yet TCRdb's version contains in-frame clones alone and is incomplete. The sample lists 110,000 or so clones; 82% were seen once. This record belongs to a study of cytomegalovirus exposure and HLA in healthy donors. Trimming cost V 1 base and J 3 bases; bases outside gene matches: 1. Germline V gives CDR1 SEHNR, CDR2 FQNEAQ (reference sequence). This CDR3 spans 16 amino acids. Specimen: PBMCs. The chain has TRBV7-9 and TRBJ2-1, with 12 nucleotides matching TRBD2. The TCR sequence derives from a woman between 18 and 29 years old in good health and CMV-seronegative. This CDR3 reads CASSLGTSGIYNEQFF. The DNA for the CDR3 is TGTGCCAGCAGCTTAGGGACTAGCGGGATCTACAATGAGCAGTTCTTC.